This TCR beta chain was observed in a study of T cell changes during pregnancy in multiple sclerosis. The CDR3 covers 17 residues. V lost 0 bases and J lost 4; bases outside the gene matches: 4. CDR1 is SGHDT and CDR2 is YYEEEE in the germline V gene. This clone was picked up one time. Some clones are missing from TCRdb's copy, which holds only in-frame ones; the method was immunoSEQ multiplex PCR. Seen here are nearly 80,000 clones, over 85% observed once, and the top ten hold around 0.2%. The input for sequencing was CD4+ T cells from peripheral blood mononuclear cells, taken before pregnancy. The V gene is TRBV5-6, the J gene TRBJ2-3; 14 bases fit TRBD2. This TCR was sampled from a female donor with multiple sclerosis, enrolled in a pregnancy study. The CDR3 reads CASSLGTSGGFADTQYF. CDR3 in DNA: TGTGCCAGCAGCTTGGGGACTAGCGGGGGGTTCGCAGATACGCAGTATTTT.